The 32 T cell receptor beta chains presented below share a single source sample, sequenced in a study of CXCR3-negative and CXCR3-positive naive CD8 T cells. Carrying UMI labels, the TRB cDNA libraries were prepared through 5' RACE. TCRdb reprocessed the 5' RACE reads and keeps a single row for each CDR3 protein, giving no DNA. The table lists over 70,000 distinct CDR3 sequences, with approximately 1.5% in the top ten. The sample comprised naive CXCR3- CD8+ T cells from blood. Indicated subset: CD45RO-CCR7+CD27+CD95- naive CD8+ T cells lacking CXCR3 (TNR3-). These receptors originate from a human donor in good health. Some clones in this sample may be carry-over from other donors' samples.

The V call is TRBV10-1, the J call TRBJ2-1; the D call of TRBD1 rests on TCRdb alone, since no DNA is present to check it. The CDR3 covers 15 residues. Germline loops: CDR1 WNHNN, CDR2 SYGVQD (reference sequence). CDR3 in amino acids: CASSESRATYNEQFF.

The genes are TRBV29-1 and TRBJ2-1; absent DNA, TCRdb's TRBD2 call cannot be checked. Germline-derived CDR1 and CDR2 are SQVTM and ANQGSEA. The CDR3 is made up of 13 amino acids. The CDR3 loop is CSTGTSEYNEQFF.

The chain uses TRBV5-1 and TRBJ2-7; the D gene TCRdb calls, TRBD1, cannot be checked with no DNA. CDR3 length equals 15 residues. The germline CDR1 and CDR2 sequences are SGHRS and YFSETQ. Here the CDR3 reads CASSWGPGASGEQYF.

The chain has TRBV30 and TRBJ1-5; there is no DNA to check the TCRdb D call of TRBD1. The germline V gene has CDR1 GTSNPN and CDR2 SVGIG (reference sequence). The CDR3 has 14 amino acids. Here the CDR3 reads CAWESGQFNQPQHF.

The chain links TRBV29-1 to TRBJ2-7; no DNA is available, so the TRBD1 call from TCRdb remains unchecked. The CDR3 runs 14 residues. The germline V gene encodes CDR1 SQVTM and CDR2 ANQGSEA. CDR3 protein: CSVEEGTGAYEQYF.

The V call is TRBV6-5, the J call TRBJ2-2; TCRdb names TRBD1, which stays unverified in the absence of DNA. The CDR3 has 12 residues. CDR1 is MNHEY, CDR2 SVGAGI, per germline. The CDR3 loop is CALRGATGELFF.

The V and J genes are TRBV7-9 and TRBJ2-1; TCRdb's D call, TRBD1, is unchecked because there is no DNA. The CDR3 totals 16 residues. Per the germline V gene, CDR1 is SEHNR and CDR2 is FQNEAQ (reference sequence). The chain's CDR3 is CASSLLRGPSYNEQFF.

V and J are TRBV6-5 and TRBJ2-1; lacking DNA, the TRBD1 call made by TCRdb goes unchecked. The V gene's germline CDR1 is MNHEY and CDR2 SVGAGI. The CDR3 is 17 amino acids. CDR3: CASSYGSGDTIYNEQFF.

This sequence joins TRBV14 and TRBJ1-2. Germline V lookup: CDR1 SGHDN, CDR2 FVKESK. There are 14 residues in the CDR3. CDR3: CASSQETENYGYTF.

Considering frequency, this clonotype is medium-sized. The V call is TRBV12-3 or TRBV12-4, the J call TRBJ1-5; TCRdb's D call, TRBD1, is unchecked because there is no DNA. The CDR3 consists of 15 residues. CDR3 protein: CASSFITGGNQPQHF.

The gene calls are TRBV21-1 and TRBJ1-5. TRBV21-1 is a listed pseudogene. The CDR3 is 16 amino acids. The CDR3 spells CASSLPGWRLYGPQHF.

The chain uses TRBV3-1 and TRBJ2-7. Germline loops: CDR1 LGHDT, CDR2 YNNKEL (reference sequence). This CDR3 region has 13 residues. The CDR3 here is CASSQDRDYEQYF.

The V and J genes are TRBV4-3 and TRBJ2-7; TCRdb names TRBD1, which stays unverified in the absence of DNA. CDR1 and CDR2 (germline): LGHNA, YSLEER. This CDR3 region has 16 residues. CDR3 sequence: CASSQDVGTASYEQYF.

V and J are TRBV29-1 and TRBJ2-1; lacking DNA, the TRBD1 call made by TCRdb goes unchecked. The CDR3 is made up of 13 amino acids. Germline V lookup: CDR1 SQVTM, CDR2 ANQGSEA. The CDR3: CSVDTGAGNEQFF.

This chain links TRBV12-3 or TRBV12-4 with TRBJ2-5; the D call from TCRdb, TRBD1, cannot be confirmed without DNA. There are 15 residues in the CDR3. The CDR3 loop is CASTFRDRGWETQYF.

This chain uses TRBV20-1 with TRBJ1-2; TCRdb names TRBD1, which stays unverified in the absence of DNA. The CDR3 is 14 amino acids. CDR1 and CDR2 (germline): DFQATT, SNEGSKA (reference sequence). The CDR3 protein is CSTLLGQGNYGYTF.

The chain carries TRBV5-1 and TRBJ1-1. CDR1 is SGHRS, CDR2 YFSETQ, per germline. There are 13 residues in the CDR3. This chain's CDR3 is CASSLEGPTEAFF.

The rearrangement links TRBV2 to TRBJ2-7; absent DNA, TCRdb's TRBD1 call cannot be checked. Germline V lookup: CDR1 SNHLY, CDR2 FYNNEI. The CDR3 sequence is 17 residues long. The CDR3 sequence is CASRYLLLDRASYEQYF.

This chain joins TRBV25-1 and TRBJ2-7. Germline-derived CDR1 and CDR2 are MGHDK and SYGVNS. There are 11 residues in the CDR3. The CDR3 loop reads CASTLTYEQYF.

The chain has TRBV5-1 and TRBJ2-7. The CDR3 sequence is 12 residues long. The germline CDR1 and CDR2 sequences are SGHRS and YFSETQ. The CDR3 loop reads CASSLDRVEQYF. The complete variable domain, with remaining parts taken from reference TRBV5-1 and TRBJ2-7, reads KAGVTQTPRYLIKTRGQQVTLSCSPISGHRSVSWYQQTPGQGLQFLFEYFSETQRNKGNFPGRFSGRQFSNSRSEMNVSTLELGDSALYLCASSLDRVEQYFGPGTRLTVT.

The rearrangement uses TRBV7-7 and TRBJ2-7; TCRdb returns TRBD1, unconfirmable since there is no DNA. The V gene's germline CDR1 is SSHAT and CDR2 FNYEAQ (reference sequence). The CDR3 runs to 12 residues. CDR3: CASSSRGGEQYF.

This clonotype counts as medium-sized by frequency. The rearrangement joins TRBV14 to TRBJ2-7; TCRdb picks TRBD1, but there is no DNA to check that call. The V gene's germline CDR1 is SGHDN and CDR2 FVKESK. The CDR3 sequence is 16 residues long. The CDR3 spells CASSQEGVRTTYEQYF.

The chain employs TRBV25-1 and TRBJ1-5; TCRdb's assignment of TRBD1 cannot be checked, as there is no DNA. Per germline, CDR1 MGHDK and CDR2 SYGVNS. The CDR3 sequence is 15 residues long. CDR3 protein: CASSEFGTDDQPQHF.

The rearrangement joins TRBV7-8 to TRBJ2-1. CDR3 length: 17 residues. The germline gives CDR1 SGHVS, CDR2 FQNEAQ. The CDR3 is CASSLNLKLGEYNEQFF.

The chain uses TRBV6-6 and TRBJ2-1; no DNA is available, so the TRBD2 call from TCRdb remains unchecked. Germline V CDR1 and CDR2: MNHNY, SVGAGI (reference sequence). The CDR3 has 16 amino acids. The CDR3 protein is CASSPTSSWPYNEQFF.

V gene TRBV6-6 combines with J gene TRBJ1-2; TCRdb outputs TRBD1, but without DNA this stays unchecked. CDR3 length: 15 residues. CDR1 and CDR2 from the germline V gene are MNHNY and SVGAGI (reference sequence). This CDR3 reads CASSYSNRGTAGYTF.

The V gene is TRBV4-3, the J gene TRBJ2-3; with no DNA, the TCRdb D assignment of TRBD2 cannot be verified. This CDR3 is built from 19 residues. The V gene's germline CDR1 is LGHNA and CDR2 YSLEER. The CDR3 loop reads CASSQSKMLAGGPADTQYF.

V and J are TRBV12-3 or TRBV12-4 and TRBJ2-3. The CDR3 is 16 residues long. This chain's CDR3 is CASLLGLAASTDTQYF.

The chain uses TRBV28 and TRBJ2-2; the D call from TCRdb, TRBD2, cannot be confirmed without DNA. The CDR3 is made up of 14 amino acids. Germline V gene data show CDR1 as MDHEN and CDR2 as SYDVKM. The CDR3 is CASSLFPRGGELFF.

The chain has TRBV19 and TRBJ2-7; there is no DNA to check the TCRdb D call of TRBD1. The CDR3 consists of 14 residues. The germline V gene has CDR1 LNHDA and CDR2 SQIVND (reference sequence). Here the CDR3 reads CASKRLDKTYEQYF.

The J gene is TRBJ1-1, the V gene TRBV29-1; there is no DNA to check the TCRdb D call of TRBD1. This CDR3 contains 15 residues. Germline V gene data show CDR1 as SQVTM and CDR2 as ANQGSEA. CDR3 sequence reads: CSVEGDGQGRTEAFF. The complete variable domain, with remaining parts taken from reference TRBV29-1 and TRBJ1-1, reads SAVISQKPSRDICQRGTSLTIQCQVDSQVTMMFWYRQQPGQSLTLIATANQGSEATYESGFVIDKFPISRPNLTFSTLTVSNMSPEDSSIYLCSVEGDGQGRTEAFFGQGTRLTVV.

The V gene is TRBV12-3 or TRBV12-4, the J gene TRBJ2-3; the TRBD2 assignment by TCRdb is unverifiable without DNA. The CDR3 runs 16 residues. The CDR3 loop is CASSSPLSGGADTQYF.